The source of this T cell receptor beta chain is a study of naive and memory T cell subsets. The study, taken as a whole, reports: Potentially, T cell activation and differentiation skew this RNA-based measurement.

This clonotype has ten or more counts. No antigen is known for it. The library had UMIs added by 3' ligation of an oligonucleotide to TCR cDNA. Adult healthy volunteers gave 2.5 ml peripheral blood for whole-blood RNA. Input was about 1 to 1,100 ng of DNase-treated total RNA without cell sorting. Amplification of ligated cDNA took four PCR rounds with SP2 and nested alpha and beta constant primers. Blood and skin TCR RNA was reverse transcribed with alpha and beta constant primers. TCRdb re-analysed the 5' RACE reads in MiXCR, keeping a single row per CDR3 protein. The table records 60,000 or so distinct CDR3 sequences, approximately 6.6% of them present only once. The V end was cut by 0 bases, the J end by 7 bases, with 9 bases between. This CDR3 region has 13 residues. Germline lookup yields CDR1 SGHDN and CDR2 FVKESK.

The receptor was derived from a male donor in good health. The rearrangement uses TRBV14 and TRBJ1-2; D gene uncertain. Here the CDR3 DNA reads TGTGCCAGCAGCCAAGACAGTCTTCTTGGCTACACCTTC. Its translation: CASSQDSLLGYTF.